The sequence of this T cell receptor (beta chain) was determined in a study of blood T cell repertoires in COVID-19. Study at large: COVID-19 samples collected from the United States, Italy and Spain covered acute and convalescent phases. T cells, B-cell-depleted T cells, or PBMCs supplied cDNA or gDNA.

Germline assignment: CDR1 MNHEY and CDR2 SVGAGI. Germline trimming cut 4 bases from V and 10 bases from J; bases unmatched to any gene: 2. This CDR3 has 13 residues. Here immunoSEQ multiplex PCR was the method, and the copy in TCRdb shows in-frame clones only, minus some. The sample contains about 59,000 clones, more than 85% of which appear only once. The chain recombines TRBV6-5 with TRBJ1-6, with 9 bases fitting TRBD1. Material: peripheral blood. The TCR sequence derives from a man older than 75 in a cohort sampled during active COVID-19. CDR3 nucleotides: TGTGCCAGCAGTTGGACAGGGGTATCACCCCTCCACTTT. Protein: CASSWTGVSPLHF.